This TCR beta chain was sequenced in a study of shared clonotypes between healthy human individuals. Study-wide findings and caveats: Roughly 5% of naive CD4 clonotypes were common to a handful of donors. Non-shared clonotypes had lower generation probabilities than clonotypes shared by all four sorted-subset donors. Among the subsets, naive ones generally showed larger estimated richness than memory ones.

Naive CD8 populations comprised CD45RO-negative cells positively selected for CCR7, excluding terminally differentiated effector memory CD45RA+ cells. Turning to this clone: What it recognizes is unknown.

V lost 1 base, J lost 5 bases, and 10 bases stayed unmatched. Germline V lookup: CDR1 SNHLY, CDR2 FYNNEI. The CDR3 is made up of 16 amino acids. Measured with immunoSEQ multiplex PCR; TCRdb has only the in-frame clones, and not every one. The sample lists 1.5 million to 2.5 million clones, less than 95% occurring once. The TCR sequence derives from a man aged 18 to 35 in good health. The chain employs TRBV2 and TRBJ2-5; 7 nucleotides line up with TRBD2. Sequenced sample: naive CD8+ T cells sorted from blood. CDR3 in DNA: TGTGCCAGCAGTGAAGGTTACGCGGGAGAGGGTGAGACCCAGTACTTC. This sequence encodes CASSEGYAGEGETQYF.